The entry below describes one TCR beta chain. Its antigen is unknown. This specimen belongs to a study of pediatric ulcerative colitis. Whole-study context: Several patients showed pancolitis and two showed left-sided colitis.

General study findings and limits: Two rectal CDR3 clonotypes occurred in all ulcerative colitis patients.

J lost 7 bases, V lost 0 bases, and 13 bases had no gene match. This CDR3 spans 20 amino acids. In germline, CDR1 is SGHNT, CDR2 YYREEE (reference sequence). The survey-level immunoSEQ assay was used. Samples were sequenced at Survey level, maximum 500,000 reads. The repertoire was sequenced with immunoSEQ multiplex PCR; TCRdb's copy has only in-frame clones and lacks some. The sample includes roughly 23,000 clones, about 65% of them seen just once. Rectal tissue came from one to two pinch biopsies taken at colonoscopy. Specimen: gut tissue. The sequence was collected from a boy aged 5-17 years with severe ulcerative colitis. The chain links TRBV5-4 to TRBJ2-1, with TRBD2 matching 16 bases. CDR3: CASSLAFGTSGGATVNEQFF. The CDR3 bases are TGTGCCAGCAGCTTGGCCTTCGGGACTAGCGGGGGGGCCACTGTGAATGAGCAGTTCTTC.